The clone carrying this TCR beta chain has more than one count but fewer than ten. Antigen: not known. The sample belongs to a study of response to subunit inactivated influenza vaccine. Overall study results and limits: Authors suggested seasonal influenza vaccinations each recruit few new T cells.

The CDR3 length is 16 residues. V lost 0 bases, J lost 0 bases, and 12 bases lay in between. The germline CDR1 and CDR2 sequences are MNHEY and SVGEGT. TCRdb re-derived calls from the RT-PCR reads in MiXCR, one entry per CDR3 protein. The sample includes roughly 500,000 distinct CDR3 sequences, approximately 15% of them seen just once. The receptor comes from a man between 50 and 70 years old who received an inactivated influenza vaccine. V usage is TRBV6-2 or TRBV6-3 and J usage is TRBJ2-7, with unresolved D. The sample here was CD4+ T cells sorted from PBMCs, taken roughly 24 months after vaccination. CDR3 in DNA: TGTGCCAGCAGTTACTCGGGTAGCAAAATCTCCTACGAGCAGTACTTC. It yields the protein CASSYSGSKISYEQYF.